This TCR beta chain appears in the sequencing data of a study of glioma-infiltrating T cells after dendritic cell vaccination. General study findings and limits: Longer survival after dendritic cell vaccination followed higher pretreatment TIL content. Higher TCR clonality did not directly relate to longer survival.

Primers: 60 V beta forward and 13 J beta reverse. Sequencing used immunoSEQ multiplex PCR; TCRdb keeps in-frame clones, though not all of them. The table lists 50,000 to 65,000 clones, more than 75% of them singletons. About this clone itself: Antigen specificity is unknown.

Time point described: after dendritic cell vaccination, including at tumor progression/relapse. The sample was blood, taken after dendritic cell vaccination. The receptor comes from a human donor with glioblastoma.

The CDR3 loop reads CATLGVYGYTF. The CDR3 nucleotides read TGTGCCACATTAGGAGTCTATGGCTACACCTTC. J is TRBJ1-2 and V is TRBV15, with D hard to call. Germline V gene sequence: CDR1 LNHNV, CDR2 YYDKDF (reference sequence). V was clipped by 9 bases and J by 4 bases, with 9 bases between them. This CDR3 has 11 residues.